This is a list of T cell receptor beta chains from one sample in a study of radiation and T cells in renal cell carcinoma. Produced via immunoSEQ multiplex PCR; TCRdb's table is partial and in-frame only. The sample has about 59,000 clones, more than 60% seen once; the top ten hold less than 7.5%. The material sequenced was blood, taken from a patient whose treatment included radiotherapy and nephrectomy. Receptors originate from a man aged 55 to 69 with renal cell carcinoma. Each CDR3 is given with its conserved first and last residue. The D gene is left open where the match is weak. Clone size is shown for a subset of rows, as once, few, many or a class of expanded clone.

j_call	clone_size	v_call	d_call	cdr3_aa	cdr3_nt
TRBJ1-3	-	TRBV11-2	TRBD1	CASSSIRQGLRGNTIYF	TGTGCCAGCAGCTCGATTAGACAGGGGTTACGAGGAAACACCATATATTTT
TRBJ1-3	-	TRBV2	-	CASSSEGNTIYF	TGTGCCAGCAGTTCAGAGGGAAACACCATATATTTT
TRBJ1-2	-	TRBV7-2	-	CASSSRVLSYGYTF	TGTGCCAGCAGCTCCAGGGTCCTGTCCTATGGCTACACCTTC
TRBJ1-4	-	TRBV7-2	-	CASSLGSSNEKLFF	TGTGCCAGCAGCTTAGGCAGTAGCAATGAAAAACTGTTTTTT
TRBJ1-5	-	TRBV7-9	TRBD1	CASSLGTGGIFGNQPQHF	TGTGCCAGCAGCTTAGGAACAGGGGGTATATTCGGGAATCAGCCCCAGCATTTT
TRBJ1-4	-	TRBV19	-	CASSIEKFATNEKLFF	TGTGCCAGTAGTATAGAGAAGTTTGCAACTAATGAAAAACTGTTTTTT
TRBJ2-5	-	TRBV11-3	-	CASSLEWGQETQYF	TGTGCCAGCAGCTTAGAGTGGGGTCAAGAGACCCAGTACTTC
TRBJ2-1	once	TRBV10-3	-	CAISDWTIPGQFF	TGTGCCATCAGTGATTGGACCATCCCCGGGCAGTTCTTC
TRBJ1-5	-	TRBV2	TRBD1	CASNDGTGFLSNQPQHF	TGTGCCAGCAACGACGGGACAGGTTTCCTCAGCAATCAGCCCCAGCATTTT
TRBJ2-7	-	TRBV29-1	-	CSVRGGGHEQYF	TGCAGCGTCAGAGGAGGGGGCCACGAGCAGTACTTC
TRBJ2-3	-	TRBV21-1	-	CASSRASGSMGTDTQYF	TGTGCCAGCAGCAGGGCTAGCGGGAGTATGGGCACAGATACGCAGTATTTT
TRBJ2-4	few	TRBV7-8	-	CASGKGGLAKNIQYF	TGTGCCAGCGGGAAGGGAGGTCTAGCCAAAAACATTCAGTACTTC
TRBJ2-2	-	TRBV5-6	-	CASSFFGTPSRYTGELFF	TGTGCCAGCAGCTTCTTCGGGACTCCGTCTCGGTACACCGGGGAGCTGTTTTTT
TRBJ1-1	-	TRBV11-2	-	CASSLVGAGEAFF	TGTGCCAGCAGCTTAGTTGGGGCGGGGGAAGCTTTCTTT
TRBJ1-4	-	TRBV6-6	-	CASSYRNEKLFF	TGTGCCAGCAGTTACAGGAATGAAAAACTGTTTTTT
TRBJ2-2	-	TRBV7-3	-	CASSFAGPNTGELFF	TGTGCCAGCAGCTTTGCCGGGCCGAACACCGGGGAGCTGTTTTTT
TRBJ2-5	-	TRBV21-1	-	CASSKVATGGETQYF	TGTGCCAGCAGCAAAGTAGCAACAGGGGGAGAGACCCAGTACTTC
TRBJ2-3	-	TRBV7-2	TRBD2	CASSLEARGSDTQYF	TGTGCCAGCAGCTTAGAGGCGCGGGGGTCAGATACGCAGTATTTT
TRBJ2-2	-	TRBV19	-	CASSARQGSTGELFF	TGTGCCAGTAGTGCCCGGCAGGGTAGCACCGGGGAGCTGTTTTTT
TRBJ1-2	-	TRBV7-9	-	CASSFLRNYGYTF	TGTGCCAGCAGCTTTCTACGAAACTATGGCTACACCTTC
TRBJ2-7	-	TRBV4-1	-	CASSQDRGPYEQYF	TGCGCCAGCAGCCAAGACAGGGGACCCTACGAGCAGTACTTC
TRBJ2-4	-	TRBV6-1	TRBD1	CASRDRGGIQYF	TGTGCCAGCAGAGACAGGGGTGGCATTCAGTACTTC
TRBJ2-5	once	TRBV19	TRBD2	CASSMQGGALSGSGSAQYF	TGTGCCAGTAGTATGCAGGGGGGGGCTCTTAGTGGTAGCGGGAGCGCCCAGTACTTC
TRBJ2-2	once	TRBV4-3	-	CASSQVDSLYTGELFF	TGCGCCAGCAGCCAAGTGGACAGCCTATACACCGGGGAGCTGTTTTTT
TRBJ2-3	-	TRBV6-1	TRBD2	CASSEALGLAGEGWYF	TGTGCCAGCAGTGAAGCCCTGGGACTAGCGGGAGAAGGCTGGTATTTT
TRBJ2-7	-	TRBV5-6	-	CASSLLRAEQYF	TGTGCCAGCAGCTTACTCAGGGCCGAGCAGTACTTC
TRBJ2-7	many	TRBV12-5	-	CASGLNNVVSSYEQYF	TGTGCTAGTGGTTTGAACAATGTTGTAAGCTCCTACGAGCAGTACTTC
TRBJ1-2	few	TRBV19	-	CASSTGFRGYTF	TGTGCCAGTAGTACAGGGTTTCGTGGCTACACCTTC
TRBJ2-3	once	TRBV4-2	TRBD1	CASSFRTGTETDTQYF	TGTGCCAGCAGCTTTCGGACAGGGACCGAGACAGATACGCAGTATTTT
TRBJ1-3	-	TRBV2	-	CASSAVAGNSGNTIYF	TGTGCCAGCAGTGCCGTGGCAGGGAACTCTGGAAACACCATATATTTT
TRBJ2-1	-	TRBV29-1	-	CSAIVPGPFNEQFF	TGCAGCGCTATCGTACCGGGCCCCTTCAATGAGCAGTTCTTC
TRBJ2-5	-	TRBV7-9	TRBD2	CASSPRGAGEDETQYF	TGTGCCAGCAGCCCCCGGGGAGCGGGAGAGGACGAGACCCAGTACTTC
TRBJ1-2	-	TRBV30	-	CAWSQENYGYTF	TGTGCCTGGAGTCAGGAAAACTATGGCTACACCTTC
TRBJ2-2	once	TRBV9	TRBD1	CASSELGQGVNTGELFF	TGTGCCAGCAGCGAACTAGGACAGGGGGTTAACACCGGGGAGCTGTTTTTT
TRBJ2-7	-	TRBV19	TRBD1	CASTRAGTGDYEQYF	TGTGCCAGTACTAGGGCGGGGACAGGGGACTACGAGCAGTACTTC
TRBJ1-2	-	TRBV19	-	CASKVRAGYTF	TGTGCCAGTAAGGTAAGGGCCGGCTACACCTTC
TRBJ2-3	-	TRBV19	-	CASSILGTDTQYF	TGTGCCAGTAGTATCTTGGGTACAGATACGCAGTATTTT
TRBJ2-1	-	TRBV5-4	TRBD2	CASSLDSGRHNEQFF	TGTGCCAGCAGCTTGGATAGCGGGAGGCACAATGAGCAGTTCTTC
TRBJ1-2	once	TRBV27	-	CASSSRPQGGGYTF	TGTGCCAGCAGTTCCAGGCCGCAGGGAGGTGGCTACACCTTC
TRBJ2-5	once	TRBV4-1	TRBD2	CASSPLLAGGVGAQETQYF	TGCGCCAGCAGCCCCCTCCTAGCGGGGGGCGTCGGGGCCCAAGAGACCCAGTACTTC
TRBJ1-4	-	TRBV7-8	-	CASSAQGRGTWLFF	TGTGCCAGCAGCGCCCAAGGTCGAGGAACTTGGCTGTTTTTT
TRBJ1-4	-	TRBV7-9	-	CASSLGVAVSTNEKLFF	TGTGCCAGCAGCTTAGGTGTGGCAGTTTCAACTAATGAAAAACTGTTTTTT
TRBJ1-1	-	TRBV6-6	-	CASSYSSQVGSAEAFF	TGTGCCAGCAGTTACTCGAGCCAAGTAGGGAGCGCTGAAGCTTTCTTT
TRBJ2-1	-	TRBV9	TRBD2	CASSAIAGNSYNEQFF	TGTGCCAGCAGCGCAATAGCGGGGAACTCCTACAATGAGCAGTTCTTC
TRBJ1-5	once	TRBV6-1	-	CASSIEQALYQPQHF	TGTGCCAGCAGCATAGAACAGGCCTTGTATCAGCCCCAGCATTTT
TRBJ2-1	-	TRBV5-1	TRBD2	CASSRWGGSSPYSNEQFF	TGCGCCAGCAGCCGTTGGGGGGGGTCTTCCCCCTATTCCAATGAGCAGTTCTTC
TRBJ2-2	-	TRBV19	-	CASRRLGTGELFF	TGTGCCAGTAGGCGTCTAGGCACCGGGGAGCTGTTTTTT
TRBJ2-5	-	TRBV19	-	CASSISNSETQYF	TGTGCCAGTAGTATTTCGAATAGTGAGACCCAGTACTTC
TRBJ1-5	-	TRBV6-1	-	CASSERKADYSNQPQHF	TGTGCCAGCAGTGAAAGGAAGGCAGACTATAGCAATCAGCCCCAGCATTTT
TRBJ1-1	-	TRBV9	TRBD1	CASSAQGAWNTEAFF	TGTGCCAGCAGCGCACAGGGGGCGTGGAACACTGAAGCTTTCTTT
TRBJ1-3	few	TRBV14	-	CASRGGFSGNTIYF	TGTGCCAGCAGAGGTGGTTTCTCTGGAAACACCATATATTTT
TRBJ2-6	-	TRBV5-1	-	CASGPFSGANVLTF	TGCGCCAGTGGGCCCTTCTCTGGGGCCAACGTCCTGACTTTC
TRBJ2-3	-	TRBV9	-	CASSVELALGLTNTQYF	TGTGCCAGCAGCGTAGAGCTAGCGCTAGGCTTGACTAATACGCAGTATTTT
TRBJ2-5	-	TRBV7-2	-	CASSQWVRGQETQYF	TGTGCCAGCAGCCAATGGGTTAGGGGGCAAGAGACCCAGTACTTC
TRBJ1-1	-	TRBV28	-	CASSFVAAAFF	TGTGCCAGCAGTTTCGTGGCAGCTGCTTTCTTT
TRBJ2-5	-	TRBV27	TRBD2	CASSLGGLGETQYF	TGTGCCAGCAGCCTCGGGGGGTTGGGCGAGACCCAGTACTTC
TRBJ1-4	few	TRBV30	TRBD1	CAWSTYGQGGGEKLFF	TGTGCCTGGAGTACCTACGGACAGGGTGGGGGTGAAAAACTGTTTTTT
TRBJ1-1	-	TRBV6-5	-	CASSAGGETEAFF	TGTGCCAGCAGTGCCGGAGGGGAGACTGAAGCTTTCTTT
TRBJ2-1	few	TRBV6-6	-	CAVKTYNEQFF	TGTGCAGTTAAAACCTACAATGAGCAGTTCTTC
TRBJ1-2	-	TRBV15	TRBD1	CATSLGQGAYGYTF	TGTGCCACCAGCTTAGGACAGGGGGCCTATGGCTACACCTTC